The 32 T cell receptor beta chains in this list originate from one sample, sequenced in a study of blood T cell repertoires in COVID-19. The data were produced by immunoSEQ multiplex PCR, yet TCRdb's version contains in-frame clones alone and is incomplete. There are 85,000 to 130,000 clones in the sample; roughly nine tenths occur only once, and 5% to 6.5% lies in the top ten. The sample was peripheral blood. The receptors were sampled from a human donor in a cohort sampled during active COVID-19.

The rearrangement links TRBV7-2 to TRBJ2-7, with 8 bases matching TRBD2. After removal of 6 bases from V and 0 bases from J, the junction contained 7 bases not matched to a gene. From germline, CDR1 is SGHTA and CDR2 FQGNSA. The CDR3 sequence is 15 residues long. The CDR3 spells CASRTQSGGSYEQYF. The CDR3 DNA follows: TGTGCCAGCAGGACACAAAGCGGGGGCTCCTACGAGCAGTACTTC.

The chain employs TRBV27 and TRBJ1-6; 9 bases line up with TRBD1. The V and J ends lost 5 bases and 5 bases, in that order; junction bases with no gene match: 4. The germline CDR1 and CDR2 sequences are MNHEY and SMNVEV (reference sequence). CDR3 length: 15 residues. CDR3 DNA: TGTGCCAGCAGTCCAGACAGGGGGAATAATTCACCCCTCCACTTT. Its protein product is CASSPDRGNNSPLHF.

The V call is TRBV19, the J call TRBJ2-6; D is possibly TRBD2 (5 bases). Germline CDR1 and CDR2: LNHDA and SQIVND (reference sequence). Trimming shortened V by 7 bases and J by 0 bases, and 22 bases separated the two germline ends. The CDR3 contains 19 residues. The CDR3 coding sequence is TGTGCCAGTACTAAGGGCGGGTTAGCCGTAAGCTCTGGGGCCAACGTCCTGACTTTC. The encoded protein is CASTKGGLAVSSGANVLTF.

The chain joins TRBV6-5 to TRBJ2-7; maybe TRBD1 (6 bases). Trimming stripped 6 bases from V and 1 base from J, with 13 bases between. Per the germline V gene, CDR1 is MNHEY and CDR2 is SVGAGI. The CDR3 spans 14 residues. CDR3 in amino acids: CASSRSDSSYEQYF. The CDR3 DNA follows: TGTGCCAGCAGCCGATCGGACAGTTCCTACGAGCAGTACTTC.

The V gene is TRBV5-5, the J gene TRBJ1-5; TRBD1 matches at 7 bases. The CDR3 has 12 amino acids. CDR1 is SGHKS and CDR2 is YYEKEE in the germline V gene (reference sequence). The V and J ends lost 3 bases and 7 bases, in that order; junction bases with no gene match: 1. The DNA of the CDR3 is TGTGCCAGCAGCTCGACAGGGCAGCCCCAGCATTTT. As protein: CASSSTGQPQHF.

The rearrangement joins TRBV7-9 to TRBJ2-7; TRBD2 might be the D (5 bases). This CDR3 has 16 amino acids. The germline gives CDR1 SEHNR, CDR2 FQNEAQ (reference sequence). Deletions cut 5 bases from V and 2 bases from J, with 19 bases between. CDR3 residues: CASSPNGGVSAYEQYF. The CDR3 DNA is TGTGCCAGCAGCCCGAACGGTGGGGTTAGCGCCTACGAGCAGTACTTC. Full variable domain (outside the CDR3, taken from reference TRBV7-9 and TRBJ2-7): DTGVSQNPRHKITKRGQNVTFRCDPISEHNRLYWYRQTLGQGPEFLTYFQNEAQLEKSRLLSDRFSAERPKGSFSTLEIQRTEQGDSAMYLCASSPNGGVSAYEQYFGPGTRLTVT.

The chain carries TRBV7-2 and TRBJ1-6; 8 bases map to TRBD1. Germline CDR1 SGHTA, CDR2 FQGNSA. Trimming cost V 5 bases and J 7 bases; bases outside gene matches: 13. The CDR3 has 17 amino acids. This CDR3 is CASSPNSGQGGNSPLHF. CDR3 in DNA: TGTGCCAGCAGCCCAAACTCCGGACAGGGCGGGAATTCACCCCTCCACTTT. Complete variable domain (other parts from reference TRBV7-2 and TRBJ1-6): GAGVSQSPSNKVTEKGKDVELRCDPISGHTALYWYRQSLGQGLEFLIYFQGNSAPDKSGLPSDRFSAERTGGSVSTLTIQRTQQEDSAVYLCASSPNSGQGGNSPLHFGNGTRLTVT.

The chain employs TRBV5-4 and TRBJ2-5; 7 bases line up with TRBD2. Germline V CDR1 and CDR2: SGHNT, YYREEE (reference sequence). This CDR3 region has 13 residues. V lost 2 bases, J lost 4 bases, and 2 bases stayed unmatched. The CDR3 nucleotides read TGTGCCAGCAGCTTTCGCGGGGGAGAGACCCAGTACTTC. Its translation: CASSFRGGETQYF.

Turning to this clone: The sample has other DNA sequences that encode this CDR3 too. The chain joins TRBV24-1 to TRBJ2-2; TRBD2 matches at 7 bases. The junction had 0 bases not matched to a gene; V was cut back by 0 bases and J by 3 bases. There are 15 residues in the CDR3. The germline V gene encodes CDR1 KGHDR and CDR2 SFDVKD. The CDR3 protein is CATSDLAGDTGELFF. CDR3 DNA sequence: TGTGCCACCAGTGATTTGGCGGGAGACACCGGGGAGCTGTTTTTT.

This rearrangement joins TRBV7-9 to TRBJ2-7, with D tentatively TRBD2 (5 bases). The V gene lost 5 bases and the J gene lost 4 bases, with 18 bases spanning the gap. CDR1 SEHNR and CDR2 FQNEAQ come from the germline V gene (reference sequence). CDR3 size: 15 residues. CDR3 DNA sequence: TGTGCCAGCAGCCCCCCCGTGGGGTGGGAGTACGAGCAGTACTTC. It translates to CASSPPVGWEYEQYF.

This clone was detected only once. The J gene is TRBJ2-7, the V gene TRBV27; 10 nucleotides line up with TRBD2. Germline CDR1 and CDR2: MNHEY and SMNVEV (reference sequence). There are 14 residues in the CDR3. Trimming cost V 10 bases and J 0 bases; bases outside gene matches: 6. The CDR3 coding sequence is TGTGCCACGCAGCGGGGGGGAAGCTCCTACGAGCAGTACTTC. As protein: CATQRGGSSYEQYF.

The chain links TRBV7-8 to TRBJ1-6; no clear D gene. The CDR3 is made up of 15 amino acids. Germline assignment: CDR1 SGHVS and CDR2 FQNEAQ. Trimming pared 3 bases from V and 5 bases from J, leaving 11 bases between. CDR3 sequence reads: CASSFLPGNNSPLHF. The CDR3 DNA reads as TGTGCCAGCAGCTTCCTCCCGGGGAATAATTCACCCCTCCACTTT.

This clone has a handful of counts. The chain joins TRBV27 to TRBJ2-1; possibly TRBD1 for D (5 bases). Trimming cost V 2 bases and J 2 bases, with 7 bases left between them. This CDR3 has 14 residues. The germline gives CDR1 MNHEY, CDR2 SMNVEV (reference sequence). CDR3 sequence: CASSLQGTYNEQFF. CDR3 bases: TGTGCCAGCAGTTTACAGGGAACCTACAATGAGCAGTTCTTC.

The chain combines TRBV6-1 with TRBJ1-2, with 8 bases matching TRBD1. CDR3 length: 17 residues. Germline V CDR1 and CDR2: MNHNS, SASEGT. Trimming at V came to 2 bases and at J to 4 bases, leaving 12 bases not matched to a gene. The CDR3 is CASSEIVRTGRAYGYTF. The CDR3 DNA follows: TGTGCCAGCAGTGAAATCGTTAGGACAGGGCGGGCCTATGGCTACACCTTC.

This clone appeared once. This rearrangement joins TRBV27 to TRBJ1-6; weak D call: TRBD1 (5 bases). V dropped 3 bases and J dropped 10 bases, with 22 bases sitting between them. The CDR3 consists of 17 residues. Germline V gene lookup returns CDR1 MNHEY and CDR2 SMNVEV (reference sequence). The CDR3 sequence is CASSFGGTGAFSSPLHF. Written as DNA, the CDR3 is TGTGCCAGCAGTTTTGGCGGAACAGGAGCTTTTAGCTCACCCCTCCACTTT.

This clone was counted a single time. The chain links TRBV5-6 to TRBJ2-3; D is perhaps TRBD1 (5 bases). This CDR3 comprises 14 residues. Trimming removed 2 bases from V and 6 bases from J, with 13 bases in between. Germline CDR1 SGHDT, CDR2 YYEEEE. CDR3 in amino acids: CASSFWQGSDTQYF. The CDR3 nucleotides are TGTGCCAGCAGCTTCTGGCAGGGATCGGATACGCAGTATTTT.

The chain couples TRBV12-5 to TRBJ1-1; possibly TRBD1 for D (6 bases). Trimming pared 2 bases from V and 6 bases from J, leaving 22 bases between. The germline V gene has CDR1 LGHNT and CDR2 FRNRAP. The CDR3 totals 17 residues. The CDR3 DNA sequence: TGTGCTAGTGGTTTGAAGTCGGACAGAATAAGGTCCGCTGAAGCTTTCTTT. Translated: CASGLKSDRIRSAEAFF.

The genes are TRBV3-1 (or the pseudogene TRBV3-2) and TRBJ2-3, with D unclear. Trimming cost V 3 bases and J 6 bases, with 7 bases left between them. Germline-derived CDR1 and CDR2 are LGHDT and YNNKEL (reference sequence). CDR3 length equals 12 residues. CDR3 nucleotide sequence: TGTGCCAGCAGCCAGACTCGGGATACGCAGTATTTT. This gives the protein CASSQTRDTQYF.

J is TRBJ2-1 and V is TRBV10-1; 10 bases agree with TRBD2. The CDR3 spans 17 residues. V gave up 4 bases and J gave up 9 bases; unmatched junction bases: 15. The V gene's germline CDR1 is WNHNN and CDR2 SYGVQD (reference sequence). CDR3 DNA sequence: TGCGCCAGCAGTGTTCTGAGCGGGGGGGCAAGATGCTGTGAGCAGTTCTTC. Translated, it gives CASSVLSGGARCCEQFF.

V usage is TRBV9 and J usage is TRBJ1-2, with a possible D match to TRBD1 (5 bases). Germline lookup yields CDR1 SGDLS and CDR2 YYNGEE. The CDR3 length is 16 residues. The germline V and J ends were trimmed by 6 bases and 1 base, with 19 bases remaining between them. The CDR3 DNA follows: TGTGCCAGCACCTCGGGGGTCACCGAATTTAACTATGGCTACACCTTC. Translating gives CASTSGVTEFNYGYTF.

This chain joins TRBV30 and TRBJ1-5, with no clear D. This CDR3 has 15 amino acids. V lost 2 bases to trimming and J lost 5 bases, with 16 bases between them. Germline CDR1 reads GTSNPN; CDR2 reads SVGIG (reference sequence). CDR3 DNA: TGTGCCTGGAGTAAGTCAGGCGGGATTGATCAGCCCCAGCATTTT. Translated, it gives CAWSKSGGIDQPQHF.

CDR3 region: CASSTSGRAKQETQYF. CDR3 nucleotide sequence: TGTGCCAGTAGTACTAGCGGGAGGGCCAAACAAGAGACCCAGTACTTC. This sequence joins TRBV19 and TRBJ2-5; 12 bases agree with TRBD2. V shed 4 bases, J shed 2 bases, and the junction held 5 bases outside the gene matches. Germline V gene data show CDR1 as LNHDA and CDR2 as SQIVND (reference sequence). This CDR3 has 16 amino acids.

The V call is TRBV19, the J call TRBJ2-4, with 12 bases lining up with TRBD1. The CDR3 is 16 residues long. Germline V gene sequence: CDR1 LNHDA, CDR2 SQIVND (reference sequence). Trimming cost V 6 bases and J 11 bases; bases outside gene matches: 14. The CDR3 sequence: CASSDRDRGHQTVQYF. The CDR3 DNA is TGTGCCAGTAGCGACCGGGACAGGGGGCACCAAACGGTTCAGTACTTC. Looking up the rest from reference TRBV19 and TRBJ2-4 gives the full variable domain: DGGITQSPKYLFRKEGQNVTLSCEQNLNHDAMYWYRQDPGQGLRLIYYSQIVNDFQKGDIAEGYSVSREKKESFPLTVTSAQKNPTAFYLCASSDRDRGHQTVQYFGAGTRLSVL.

This clone appeared once. The chain couples TRBV4-3 to TRBJ2-1, with 9 bases matching TRBD2. Per the germline V gene, CDR1 is LGHNA and CDR2 is YSLEER. The V segment lost 4 bases and the J segment 10 bases; nucleotides outside the gene matches: 14. The CDR3 spans 16 residues. CDR3 bases: TGCGCCAGCAGCCGAGATTGGGTAGCGGGGGCTCGGGAGCAGTTCTTC. Its translation is CASSRDWVAGAREQFF.

In nucleotides, the CDR3 is TGTGCCAGTAGTATGCCAGGGAAGTTGGTATACACTGAAGCTTTCTTT. As protein: CASSMPGKLVYTEAFF. The chain uses TRBV19 and TRBJ1-1; a possible D gene is TRBD1 (5 bases). The V gene lost 3 bases and the J gene lost 3 bases, with 17 bases spanning the gap. The CDR3 is 16 residues long. CDR1 LNHDA and CDR2 SQIVND come from the germline V gene (reference sequence).

This chain links TRBV9 with TRBJ2-1, with 9 bases lining up with TRBD2. This CDR3 has 16 residues. J was trimmed by 8 bases and V by 6 bases; bases with no gene match: 15. Germline CDR1 and CDR2: SGDLS and YYNGEE. The CDR3 region is CASTKWLGGGADEQFF. Here the CDR3 DNA reads TGTGCCAGCACCAAGTGGTTGGGCGGGGGGGCCGATGAGCAGTTCTTC. The complete variable domain, with remaining parts taken from reference TRBV9 and TRBJ2-1, reads DSGVTQTPKHLITATGQRVTLRCSPRSGDLSVYWYQQSLDQGLQFLIQYYNGEERAKGNILERFSAQQFPDLHSELNLSSLELGDSALYFCASTKWLGGGADEQFFGPGTRLTVL.

The J gene is TRBJ1-5, the V gene TRBV18, with TRBD1 as a possible D gene (5 bases). Deletions cut 2 bases from V and 11 bases from J, with 16 bases between. The germline V gene has CDR1 KGHSH and CDR2 LQKENI. This CDR3 region has 14 residues. CDR3 DNA: TGTGCCAGCTCACCAGGGGCCGGTATTGGCTCCCAGCATTTT. Residues: CASSPGAGIGSQHF.

This chain joins TRBV21-1 and TRBJ2-7; the D call TRBD1 from the table was never checked on the DNA. TRBV21-1 corresponds to a pseudogene. The length of the CDR3 is 14 residues. The CDR3 spells CASRIQGRSGEQYF. Here the CDR3 DNA reads TGTGCCAGCAGGATACAGGGACGGTCGGGGGAGCAGTACTTC.

This rearrangement joins TRBV7-6 to TRBJ1-5, with no clear D. V was cut by 5 bases and J by 4 bases, with 9 bases left in between. The CDR3 has 13 residues. Germline V gene lookup returns CDR1 SGHVS and CDR2 FNYEAQ. This CDR3 reads CASSVNENQPQHF. The CDR3 region has the DNA TGTGCCAGCAGCGTAAACGAGAATCAGCCCCAGCATTTT. The full variable domain, in which reference TRBV7-6 and TRBJ1-5 provide the parts outside the CDR3, is GAGVSQSPRYKVTKRGQDVALRCDPISGHVSLYWYRQALGQGPEFLTYFNYEAQQDKSGLPNDRFSAERPEGSISTLTIQRTEQRDSAMYRCASSVNENQPQHFGDGTRLSIL.

This sequence joins TRBV7-9 and TRBJ2-1, with a weak D call TRBD2 (5 bases). V dropped 4 bases and J dropped 10 bases, with 14 bases sitting between them. In germline, CDR1 is SEHNR, CDR2 FQNEAQ (reference sequence). The CDR3 is 13 amino acids. This chain's CDR3 is CASSSKNSGEQFF. Here the CDR3 DNA reads TGTGCCAGCAGCTCTAAGAATTCGGGGGAGCAGTTCTTC.

The chain has TRBV27 and TRBJ2-1; tentative D call: TRBD1 (6 bases). Per the germline V gene, CDR1 is MNHEY and CDR2 is SMNVEV (reference sequence). The CDR3 loop spans 14 amino acids. Trimming removed 8 bases from V and 9 bases from J, with 20 bases in between. Written as DNA, the CDR3 is TGTGCCAGCGGGGAGAGGGGGTTTGGGAGTGAGCAGTTCTTC. Its protein is CASGERGFGSEQFF.

The chain recombines TRBV2 with TRBJ1-2; D ambiguous. Trimming stripped 3 bases from V and 3 bases from J, with 11 bases between. CDR3 length: 14 residues. Per germline, CDR1 SNHLY and CDR2 FYNNEI. The CDR3 DNA is TGTGCCAGCAGTGACTTCGGGAGGGACTATGGCTACACCTTC. This gives the protein CASSDFGRDYGYTF. The full variable domain, rest sourced from reference TRBV2 and TRBJ1-2, is EPEVTQTPSHQVTQMGQEVILRCVPISNHLYFYWYRQILGQKVEFLVSFYNNEISEKSEIFDDQFSVERPDGSNFTLKIRSTKLEDSAMYFCASSDFGRDYGYTFGSGTRLTVV.